The T cell receptor beta chain under discussion was sequenced for a study of blood T cell repertoires in COVID-19. As to this clone: Different DNA sequences within this sample yield the same CDR3.

Germline CDR1 is MDHEN and CDR2 is SYDVKM. Trimming took 1 base from V and 5 from J, leaving 8 bases between them. CDR3 length: 14 residues. Using immunoSEQ multiplex PCR, the repertoire was profiled, and TCRdb retains in-frame clones only, with some absent. The repertoire holds hundreds of thousands of clones, around 90% seen once, with 1.5% to 2% in the top ten. Sequenced material: PBMCs or T cells enriched from blood (not recorded which). The receptor was isolated from a woman under 30 with acute COVID-19. J is TRBJ2-2 and V is TRBV28; D is unclear. The CDR3 reads CASSLLGGTGELFF. The DNA of the CDR3 is TGTGCCAGCAGTTTATTAGGCGGAACCGGGGAGCTGTTTTTT.